A single sample gave rise to the 21 T cell receptor beta chains below, sequenced in a study of identical twins. TCRdb itself ran the 5' RACE reads through MiXCR, one entry per CDR3 protein. The data contain 640,000 or so distinct CDR3 sequences, 6% to 6.5% of them singletons. The sequencing sample was made of naive T cells sorted from blood. The source is a man aged 18 to 30 in good health.

The rearrangement uses TRBV29-1 and TRBJ2-7; 8 positions agree with TRBD1. The trim removed 3 bases at V and 5 bases at J, leaving 0 bases unmatched. Germline V CDR1 and CDR2: SQVTM, ANQGSEA. The CDR3 spans 11 residues. In DNA, the CDR3 is TGCAGCGTTGAGGGACAGGACGAGCAGTACTTC. Translated: CSVEGQDEQYF.

Of note for this clonotype: Since no conserved phenylalanine or tryptophan closes the CDR3, a read error is the likely cause. J is TRBJ1-4 and V is TRBV20-1; possible D gene TRBD1, 5 bases. The V end was cut by 5 bases, the J end by 5 bases, with 12 bases between. CDR1 DFQATT and CDR2 SNEGSKA come from the germline V gene (reference sequence). The CDR3 is 13 amino acids. CDR3 residues: CSAHGGANEKLFC. DNA of the CDR3: TGCAGTGCTCACGGGGGAGCGAATGAAAAACTGTTTTGT.

The chain employs TRBV12-3 or TRBV12-4 and TRBJ2-7, with D unclear. There are 17 residues in the CDR3. Trimming shortened V by 6 bases and J by 0 bases, and 21 bases separated the two germline ends. In DNA form, the CDR3 reads TGTGCCAGCAGCCGTAATCCGGGCAGGTCGGGCTCCTACGAGCAGTACTTC. Its translation: CASSRNPGRSGSYEQYF.

This clonotype has at least ten counts. The genes are TRBV6-5 and TRBJ2-3; 9 nucleotides align to TRBD1. Per germline, CDR1 MNHEY and CDR2 SVGAGI. Unmatched junction bases numbered 2, after V lost 2 bases and J lost 5 bases. The CDR3 covers 14 residues. CDR3 sequence reads: CASSYQGQGDTQYF. For the CDR3, the DNA is TGTGCCAGCAGTTACCAGGGACAGGGAGATACGCAGTATTTT.

This clonotype has ten or more counts. The chain carries TRBV5-5 and TRBJ2-2, with 10 bases identical to TRBD1. Germline-derived CDR1 and CDR2 are SGHKS and YYEKEE (reference sequence). The V segment lost 4 bases and the J segment 6 bases; nucleotides outside the gene matches: 9. The CDR3 totals 16 residues. In DNA form, the CDR3 reads TGTGCCAGCAGCGGTGCCGGGACAGGGGCCGCCGGGGAGCTGTTTTTT. Amino acids: CASSGAGTGAAGELFF.

This clonotype was seen ten or more times. The CDR3 DNA reads as TGTGCCAGCAGCATCAGTAGTAATGAGCAGTTCTTC. It is translated as CASSISSNEQFF. The chain couples TRBV5-6 to TRBJ2-1; D remains unclear. The V gene lost 4 bases and the J gene lost 7 bases, with 9 bases spanning the gap. This CDR3 spans 12 amino acids. Germline V gives CDR1 SGHDT, CDR2 YYEEEE.

The chain employs TRBV19 and TRBJ1-5; D might be TRBD1 (5 bases). Germline CDR1 reads LNHDA; CDR2 reads SQIVND (reference sequence). CDR3 length: 15 amino acids. V gave up 1 base and J gave up 0 bases, with 7 bases separating them. The CDR3 sequence: CASSIVRGSNQPQHF. CDR3 in DNA: TGTGCCAGTAGTATAGTAAGGGGTAGCAATCAGCCCCAGCATTTT.

V gene TRBV5-5 combines with J gene TRBJ2-1, with TRBD2 identical over 7 bases. Germline loops: CDR1 SGHKS, CDR2 YYEKEE (reference sequence). V lost 4 bases to trimming and J lost 0 bases; unmatched junction nucleotides: 10. The CDR3 has 17 residues. The CDR3 DNA reads TGTGCCAGCAGCCATGCCCTCTCGGGAGGCTCCTACAATGAGCAGTTCTTC. Translation gives CASSHALSGGSYNEQFF.

This clonotype was counted a few times. The V gene is TRBV6-1, the J gene TRBJ2-3, with D perhaps matching TRBD2 (7 bases). CDR3 length: 16 residues. The germline V gene has CDR1 MNHNS and CDR2 SASEGT. Trimming removed 6 bases from V and 6 bases from J, with 22 bases in between. The CDR3 here is CASRTKRGGATDTQYF. For the CDR3, the DNA is TGTGCCAGCAGAACCAAGAGGGGGGGGGCCACGGATACGCAGTATTTT.

This clonotype was recorded many times. The V and J genes are TRBV5-1 and TRBJ2-7; perhaps TRBD2 as D (6 bases). V gave up 1 base and J gave up 5 bases, with 13 bases separating them. The CDR3 length is 14 residues. From germline, CDR1 is SGHRS and CDR2 YFSETQ. The CDR3 nucleotides read TGCGCCAGCAGCTTGAGTCCTAGCGATCACGAGCAGTACGTC. Protein: CASSLSPSDHEQYV.

This clonotype was counted at least ten times. V usage is TRBV6-2 or TRBV6-3 and J usage is TRBJ2-5; D is uncertain. Germline-derived CDR1 and CDR2 are MNHEY and SVGEGT. V was clipped by 4 bases and J by 6 bases, with 9 bases between them. CDR3 length equals 12 residues. CDR3 nucleotide sequence: TGTGCCAGCAGTTTCCCGTCTCAGACCCAGTACTTC. This translates into CASSFPSQTQYF.

This clonotype was recorded at least ten times. V and J are TRBV20-1 and TRBJ2-1; D remains ambiguous. The CDR3 loop spans 15 amino acids. Trimming left V 1 base short and J 0 bases short, with 10 bases between. Germline V CDR1 and CDR2: DFQATT, SNEGSKA (reference sequence). CDR3 sequence (DNA): TGCAGTGCTAGAGGACCCGACCCCTCCTACAATGAGCAGTTCTTC. Its protein product is CSARGPDPSYNEQFF.

V usage is TRBV11-2 and J usage is TRBJ2-7, with 12 bases lining up with TRBD1. The trim removed 5 bases at V and 4 bases at J, leaving 9 bases unmatched. CDR1 and CDR2 (germline): SGHAT, FQNNGV. This CDR3 has 16 amino acids. CDR3 amino acids: CASSTYRDRGHYEQYF. The CDR3 DNA reads as TGTGCCAGCAGCACTTACCGGGACAGGGGGCATTACGAGCAGTACTTC.

This clonotype has a count of ten or more. The V gene is TRBV27, the J gene TRBJ2-3; TRBD2 might be the D (5 bases). The germline gives CDR1 MNHEY, CDR2 SMNVEV (reference sequence). This CDR3 is 15 amino acids long. Trimming removed 6 bases from V and 2 bases from J, with 15 bases in between. For the CDR3, the DNA is TGTGCCAGCAGCTCCTTTTGGGAGCTCACAGATACGCAGTATTTT. Protein: CASSSFWELTDTQYF.

The rearrangement joins TRBV12-3 or TRBV12-4 to TRBJ2-1; D tentatively fits TRBD1 or TRBD2 (7 bases each). The CDR3 extends over 15 amino acids. Trimming cost V 5 bases and J 9 bases, with 20 bases left between them. Here the CDR3 reads CASSPQGGGPSEQFF. CDR3 DNA sequence: TGTGCCAGCAGTCCCCAGGGGGGAGGGCCGAGTGAGCAGTTCTTC.

This clonotype occurred a few times. J is TRBJ2-2 and V is TRBV15, with 11 bases aligning to TRBD1. Germline CDR1 and CDR2: LNHNV and YYDKDF (reference sequence). The CDR3 runs 17 residues. V lost 1 base to trimming and J lost 5 bases; unmatched junction nucleotides: 6. As DNA, the CDR3 is TGTGCCACCAGCAGAGTTACCGGGACAGGGGGGACCGGGGAGCTGTTTTTT. Protein product: CATSRVTGTGGTGELFF. The full variable domain, with the rest looked up from reference TRBV15 and TRBJ2-2, is DAMVIQNPRYQVTQFGKPVTLSCSQTLNHNVMYWYQQKSSQAPKLLFHYYDKDFNNEADTPDNFQSRRPNTSFCFLDIRSPGLGDTAMYLCATSRVTGTGGTGELFFGEGSRLTVL.

J is TRBJ2-7 and V is TRBV9; D remains unclear. Germline assignment: CDR1 SGDLS and CDR2 YYNGEE. CDR3 length: 14 residues. Trimming cost V 0 bases and J 7 bases, with 14 bases left between them. The CDR3 sequence is CASSVEPGQTEQYF. DNA for the CDR3: TGTGCCAGCAGCGTAGAACCGGGCCAGACGGAGCAGTACTTC. Full variable domain (rest looked up from reference TRBV9 and TRBJ2-7): DSGVTQTPKHLITATGQRVTLRCSPRSGDLSVYWYQQSLDQGLQFLIQYYNGEERAKGNILERFSAQQFPDLHSELNLSSLELGDSALYFCASSVEPGQTEQYFGPGTRLTVT.

This clonotype appeared many times. J is TRBJ1-1 and V is TRBV2; 12 bases match TRBD1. This CDR3 comprises 13 residues. Germline-derived CDR1 and CDR2 are SNHLY and FYNNEI. J gave up 10 bases and V 5 bases, and 5 bases lay outside the gene matches. The CDR3 sequence: CASSPRDRGRAFF. Written as DNA, the CDR3 is TGTGCCAGCAGTCCTCGGGACAGGGGGCGAGCTTTCTTT. Variable domain in full (rest from reference TRBV2 and TRBJ1-1): EPEVTQTPSHQVTQMGQEVILRCVPISNHLYFYWYRQILGQKVEFLVSFYNNEISEKSEIFDDQFSVERPDGSNFTLKIRSTKLEDSAMYFCASSPRDRGRAFFGQGTRLTVV.

This clonotype was observed a few times. The V call is TRBV25-1, the J call TRBJ2-7; TRBD1 aligns across 11 bases. Germline CDR1 and CDR2: MGHDK and SYGVNS. This CDR3 is 17 amino acids long. V was pared by 4 bases and J by 6 bases, with 14 bases of the junction left unmatched. The CDR3 bases are TGTGCCAGCAGTGCCCCCCGGACAGGGGGCTTGAAGTCCGAGCAGTACTTC. Encoded protein: CASSAPRTGGLKSEQYF.

This clonotype was seen repeatedly, ten times or more. The chain is built from TRBV7-9 and TRBJ2-5; D gene unclear. CDR3 length: 12 amino acids. Looked up from germline, CDR1 is SEHNR and CDR2 is FQNEAQ (reference sequence). Trimming took off 1 base at V and 14 bases at J, with 14 bases between the two ends. Here the CDR3 reads CASSLEFAPPYF. CDR3 coding DNA: TGTGCCAGCAGCTTAGAATTCGCTCCCCCATACTTC. Full variable domain (outside the CDR3, taken from reference TRBV7-9 and TRBJ2-5): DTGVSQNPRHKITKRGQNVTFRCDPISEHNRLYWYRQTLGQGPEFLTYFQNEAQLEKSRLLSDRFSAERPKGSFSTLEIQRTEQGDSAMYLCASSLEFAPPYFGPGTRLLVL.

The sample holds many counts of this clonotype. This chain connects TRBV5-1 to TRBJ2-7, with no clear D. Germline values: CDR1 SGHRS, CDR2 YFSETQ. This CDR3 has 16 residues. The V end lost 0 bases, the J end lost 0 bases, and 13 bases lay between the germline ends. The CDR3 DNA is TGCGCCAGCAGCTTGGAACTCGAACCTAGCTCCTACGAGCAGTACTTC. Protein: CASSLELEPSSYEQYF.